This T cell receptor (beta chain) emerged from a study of Ad26.COV2.S vaccination and SARS-CoV-2 variants. Across the study: The vaccine Ad26.COV2.S was put into the muscle once, or twice with 56 days between. Study-level results: From the TCR breadth and depth analyses, total T cell responses may have been underestimated. Those who received vaccine or placebo ended up with similar non-spike TCR breadth.

As to treatment: about 20 received Ad26.COV2.S at low or high dose, single or two shots; about 5 received placebo; per-sample allocation not given. The samples date from day 63 after the first vaccine or placebo injection. The study used a vaccine consisting of an Ad26 vector that expressed Wuhan-strain SARS-CoV-2 spike. As regards this clone: Its antigen is currently unknown.

Sequencing was performed with immunoSEQ multiplex PCR; in TCRdb, only in-frame clones are kept and a portion is missing. The repertoire holds around 340,000 clones, with around 90% as singletons. The CDR3 contains 12 residues. The germline CDR1 and CDR2 sequences are LNHDA and SQIVND (reference sequence). Trimming left V 4 bases short and J 3 bases short, with 6 bases between. The receptor's source is a person between 18 and 59 years old who received the Ad26.COV2.S COVID-19 vaccine or a placebo. The V call is TRBV19, the J call TRBJ1-2; no clear D. The material was peripheral blood, obtained in a trial of Ad26.COV2.S vaccine versus placebo. CDR3 amino acids: CASSTVDYGYTF. The CDR3 region has the DNA TGTGCCAGTAGTACGGTTGACTATGGCTACACCTTC.